The rows below give T cell receptor beta chains drawn from one sample of a study of T cell responses to AZD1222 COVID-19 vaccine. Here immunoSEQ multiplex PCR was the method, and the copy in TCRdb shows in-frame clones only, minus some. The data show about 120,000 clones, with 80% to 90% seen just once and 9.4% held by the top ten. The sequencing used peripheral blood, collected on day 0 of AZD1222 vaccination. These receptors all come from an adult in good health. Both conserved end residues are part of each CDR3. D genes are given only for firm matches. A row's size may be missing; if present it is once, few, many or a size class.

size	V	J	D	DNA	CDR3
.	TRBV5-1	TRBJ1-4	.	TGCGCCAGCAGCTTGGGAGCAGGGCAGGGAAATGAAAAACTGTTTTTT	CASSLGAGQGNEKLFF
.	TRBV5-5	TRBJ2-7	.	TGTGCCAGCAGCCTGACAGGCTCGGAGTCCTACGAGCAGTACTTC	CASSLTGSESYEQYF
.	TRBV15	TRBJ2-7	.	TGTGCCACCAGCAGAGATCTTTACCTCTCCTACGAGCAGTACTTC	CATSRDLYLSYEQYF
.	TRBV7-9	TRBJ1-1	.	TGTGCCAGCAGCTTAGACAGGTCTACTGAAGCTTTCTTT	CASSLDRSTEAFF
once	TRBV6-5	TRBJ1-5	.	TGTGCCAGCAGCCCCTCTAGCAATCAGCCCCAGCATTTT	CASSPSSNQPQHF
.	TRBV6-5	TRBJ2-3	TRBD1	TGTGCCAGCAGTCGGGACAGGGAGCAGTATTTT	CASSRDREQYF
.	TRBV6-6	TRBJ2-7	.	TGTGCCAGCAGTTACTCCGTCCTCTCCTACGAGCAGTACTTC	CASSYSVLSYEQYF
.	TRBV14	TRBJ2-1	TRBD2	TGTGCCAGCAGCCAAGATTACGGGAGGGCCTCTTATGAGCAGTTCTTC	CASSQDYGRASYEQFF
.	TRBV5-4	TRBJ1-1	TRBD1	TGTGCCAGCAGCTTGGCCCGACAGGGGAACACTGAAGCTTTCTTT	CASSLARQGNTEAFF
.	TRBV5-4	TRBJ2-7	TRBD1	TGTGCCAGCAGCTTCTCGAGACAGGGCTACGAGCAGTACTTC	CASSFSRQGYEQYF
.	TRBV24-1	TRBJ1-2	TRBD1	TGTGCCACCAGTGAATCGACAGGGCGCTATGGCTACACCTTC	CATSESTGRYGYTF